One and the same sample provided the 25 T cell receptor beta chains below, sequenced in a study of spatial heterogeneity in lung cancer. Points from the study as a whole: Mutation counts in tumors were tracked by counts of expanded intratumoral alpha and beta TCRs.

Via MiXCR, TCRdb re-called the 5' RACE reads, giving one row per CDR3 protein. The sample includes around 10,000 distinct CDR3 sequences, roughly an eighth of them seen just once. Time point meaning: sample taken at primary tumor resection. Their antigens remain unidentified. The sample in question was lung tumor tissue, obtained at surgery. Receptor source: a male donor with early-stage non-small cell lung cancer.

This clonotype has a handful of counts. The chain uses TRBV4-1 and TRBJ2-7, with 7 bases fitting TRBD1. The CDR3 length is 14 residues. Germline assignment: CDR1 MGHRA and CDR2 YSYEKL. Trimming at V came to 1 base and at J to 4 bases, leaving 4 bases not matched to a gene. Here the CDR3 reads CASSQGQGVYEQYF. The CDR3, as DNA: TGCGCCAGCAGCCAAGGACAGGGAGTTTACGAGCAGTACTTC.

The sample holds many counts of this clonotype. The chain is built from TRBV9 and TRBJ2-1, with D unclear. Germline-derived CDR1 and CDR2 are SGDLS and YYNGEE. The V and J ends lost 0 bases and 8 bases respectively, with 9 bases between them. The CDR3 is 13 residues long. The CDR3: CASSVGTNDEQFF. The CDR3 DNA reads as TGTGCCAGCAGCGTAGGGACCAATGATGAGCAGTTCTTC.

This clonotype was detected ten times or more. The chain links TRBV5-4 to TRBJ2-5, with D possibly matching TRBD2 (6 bases). Deletions cut 1 base from V and 0 bases from J, with 16 bases between. Per the germline V gene, CDR1 is SGHNT and CDR2 is YYREEE (reference sequence). The CDR3 sequence is 17 residues long. CDR3 coding DNA: TGTGCCAGCAGCTTGATGCCGGGGGACGGGTACCAAGAGACCCAGTACTTC. Its translation: CASSLMPGDGYQETQYF.

The chain recombines TRBV10-3 with TRBJ2-2, with 11 bases aligning to TRBD1. CDR3 length: 14 amino acids. Losses at the gene ends were 11 bases for V and 4 bases for J; bases not matched to a gene: 6. CDR1 is ENHRY and CDR2 is SYGVKD in the germline V gene. The CDR3 reads CAVSGTGGTGELFF. The CDR3 DNA is TGTGCCGTGTCCGGGACAGGGGGCACCGGGGAGCTGTTTTTT.

The rearrangement links TRBV2 to TRBJ2-7, with D unclear. The CDR3 has 14 amino acids. V was cut by 5 bases and J by 0 bases, with 11 bases left in between. Germline V gene lookup returns CDR1 SNHLY and CDR2 FYNNEI. The DNA of the CDR3 is TGTGCCAGCAGTCCCCGTCAGAGCTCCTACGAGCAGTACTTC. It is translated as CASSPRQSSYEQYF.

This clonotype is medium-sized. The chain is built from TRBV7-2 and TRBJ2-1, with 9 positions matching TRBD2. V dropped 5 bases and J dropped 3; count of bases not matched to a gene: 5. The germline gives CDR1 SGHTA, CDR2 FQGNSA. The CDR3 loop spans 15 amino acids. In DNA, the CDR3 is TGTGCCAGCAGCCGAGCGGGGGGAGTCTACAATGAGCAGTTCTTC. Residues: CASSRAGGVYNEQFF.

This clonotype appeared many times. This chain connects TRBV4-1 to TRBJ1-1, with 7 positions matching TRBD1. Germline trimming cut 4 bases from V and 1 base from J; bases unmatched to any gene: 6. This CDR3 region has 15 residues. The germline CDR1 and CDR2 sequences are MGHRA and YSYEKL. For the CDR3, the DNA is TGCGCCAGCAGCCGAGCCGACAGGGAGAACACTGAAGCTTTCTTT. This codes for CASSRADRENTEAFF.

In this sample, this clonotype turned up many times. The chain employs TRBV11-2 and TRBJ1-3, with D perhaps TRBD1 (6 bases). The CDR3 spans 14 residues. Germline V gene sequence: CDR1 SGHAT, CDR2 FQNNGV. Between the trimmed V and J ends, which lost 2 bases and 4 bases, there was a span of 9 bases. The CDR3 region has the DNA TGTGCCAGCAGCTTAAGGACAGTAGGAAACACCATATATTTT. Its translation is CASSLRTVGNTIYF.

This clonotype qualifies as medium-sized. The chain uses TRBV20-1 and TRBJ2-1; D remains unclear. CDR1 is DFQATT, CDR2 SNEGSKA, per germline (reference sequence). V shed 4 bases and J shed 0 bases, with 10 bases lying between them. The CDR3 extends over 14 amino acids. CDR3 loop: CSATARSSYNEQFF. As DNA, the CDR3 is TGCAGTGCTACGGCCCGAAGCTCCTACAATGAGCAGTTCTTC.

This clonotype was seen a few times. This chain joins TRBV20-1 and TRBJ1-6, with TRBD1 as a possible D gene (6 bases). Trimming stripped 5 bases from V and 8 bases from J, with 13 bases between. The CDR3 runs to 13 residues. CDR1 DFQATT and CDR2 SNEGSKA come from the germline V gene (reference sequence). CDR3 sequence reads: CSAAGGADSPLHF. The CDR3 DNA reads TGCAGTGCTGCCGGGGGCGCGGATTCACCCCTCCACTTT.

Comments on this clonotype: This may be a read error: a much more frequent sequence differs by one nucleotide. V usage is TRBV5-1 and J usage is TRBJ2-6; weak D call: TRBD1 (5 bases). CDR3 length: 17 amino acids. Looked up from germline, CDR1 is SGHRS and CDR2 is YFSETQ. V was shortened by 0 bases and J by 0 bases, with 10 bases between the two germline ends. In nucleotides, the CDR3 is TGCGCCAGCAGCTTGGTTTTTCAGGGCTCTGGGGCCAACGTCCTGACTTTC. Translated: CASSLVFQGSGANVLTF.

This chain links TRBV12-3 or TRBV12-4 with TRBJ1-2; D may be TRBD1 (5 bases). CDR3 length: 15 residues. V lost 7 bases, J lost 3 bases, and 18 bases lay in between. CDR3 coding DNA: TGTGCCAGCACCCCGATTCGGGGGTTTGACTATGGCTACACCTTC. It yields the protein CASTPIRGFDYGYTF.

This clonotype has just a few counts. The V and J genes are TRBV24-1 and TRBJ2-1; no clear D gene. V gave up 0 bases and J gave up 9 bases, with 8 bases separating them. The CDR3 consists of 13 residues. Germline assignment: CDR1 KGHDR and CDR2 SFDVKD. The CDR3 loop reads CATSDLAEFEQFF. The CDR3 DNA reads TGTGCCACCAGTGATTTGGCTGAATTTGAGCAGTTCTTC.

This clonotype was counted between two and nine times. The chain is built from TRBV20-1 and TRBJ2-1, with 8 bases fitting TRBD1. Germline V lookup: CDR1 DFQATT, CDR2 SNEGSKA (reference sequence). The CDR3 has 15 amino acids. J lost 6 bases, V lost 5 bases, and 12 bases had no gene match. In DNA, the CDR3 is TGCAGTGCTCACCATCGGGACAGGATGGCCAATGAGCAGTTCTTC. This translates into CSAHHRDRMANEQFF.

This clonotype is judged medium-sized. The chain employs TRBV28 and TRBJ2-5, with D perhaps matching TRBD1 or TRBD2 (5 bases each). The V gene's germline CDR1 is MDHEN and CDR2 SYDVKM. V lost 5 bases, J lost 7 bases, and 11 bases lay in between. CDR3 length: 12 amino acids. CDR3 nucleotide sequence: TGTGCCAGCAGTCGGGACGGAGGGACCCAGTACTTC. Its protein product is CASSRDGGTQYF.

Details on this clonotype: No conserved phenylalanine or tryptophan ends this CDR3, so it is likely a read error. V and J are TRBV3-1 and TRBJ2-7, with D tentatively TRBD1 (5 bases). Germline CDR1 LGHDT, CDR2 YNNKEL (reference sequence). The CDR3 loop spans 13 amino acids. The V gene lost 5 bases and the J gene lost 6 bases, with 14 bases spanning the gap. The CDR3 reads CASSLFRGTEQYY. The DNA for the CDR3 is TGTGCCAGCAGCTTGTTTAGGGGCACCGAGCAGTACTAC.

J is TRBJ2-5 and V is TRBV20-1; 7 bases are shared with TRBD1. The germline V gene encodes CDR1 DFQATT and CDR2 SNEGSKA (reference sequence). The CDR3 has 12 residues. The J segment lost 5 bases and the V segment lost 6 bases, leaving 6 bases of the junction unmatched. The CDR3 is CSAPRQGETQYF. CDR3 sequence (DNA): TGCAGTGCCCCCCGACAGGGTGAGACCCAGTACTTC.

The chain couples TRBV7-2 to TRBJ1-1; 8 nucleotides line up with TRBD1. The CDR3 spans 15 residues. V dropped 5 bases and J dropped 0; count of bases not matched to a gene: 5. The V gene's germline CDR1 is SGHTA and CDR2 FQGNSA. CDR3 residues: CASSPWTGLNTEAFF. The CDR3 DNA reads TGTGCCAGCAGCCCGTGGACAGGGTTGAACACTGAAGCTTTCTTT.

In this sample, this clonotype turned up a few times. An end of the junction differs from the germline gene, which may be a read error. CDR3 DNA: TGTGCCAGCTCCCCACCAGAGCGGGGGGGCTTGGACGAGCAGTTCTTC. Translation gives CASSPPERGGLDEQFF. The chain uses TRBV18 and TRBJ2-1; 10 nucleotides line up with TRBD2. There are 16 residues in the CDR3. Germline-derived CDR1 and CDR2 are KGHSH and LQKENI.

This rearrangement joins TRBV20-1 to TRBJ2-7; weak D call: TRBD2 (5 bases). V shed 3 bases and J shed 2 bases, with 14 bases lying between them. Germline V gene sequence: CDR1 DFQATT, CDR2 SNEGSKA (reference sequence). The CDR3 has 14 residues. The CDR3 DNA is TGCAGTGCTAGTTGGGAGCTAAAACCCTACGAGCAGTACTTC. It is translated as CSASWELKPYEQYF.

This clonotype has at least ten counts. The chain joins TRBV11-2 to TRBJ1-1, with TRBD1 matching 9 bases. Germline-derived CDR1 and CDR2 are SGHAT and FQNNGV. V dropped 4 bases and J dropped 1; count of bases not matched to a gene: 1. The CDR3 is made up of 14 amino acids. The CDR3 DNA is TGTGCCAGCAGCTCGGGACAGGGGAACACTGAAGCTTTCTTT. It is translated as CASSSGQGNTEAFF.

This clonotype showed up many times. The rearrangement uses TRBV6-5 and TRBJ1-2; a weak D match, TRBD1 (5 bases). Germline values: CDR1 MNHEY, CDR2 SVGAGI. The V end lost 3 bases, the J end lost 3 bases, and 8 bases lay between the germline ends. This CDR3 is 13 amino acids long. As DNA, the CDR3 is TGTGCCAGCAGTTATACAGGATACTATGGCTACACCTTC. Protein sequence: CASSYTGYYGYTF.

This clonotype occurred a few times. V usage is TRBV20-1 and J usage is TRBJ2-5; no clear D gene. The CDR3 runs 14 residues. Germline CDR1 and CDR2: DFQATT and SNEGSKA (reference sequence). The ends were cut back, 1 base at V and 1 base at J, with 10 bases in the middle. The chain's CDR3 is CSARGGSSQETQYF. The CDR3 coding sequence is TGCAGTGCTAGAGGGGGATCCAGCCAAGAGACCCAGTACTTC.

The rearrangement uses TRBV24-1 and TRBJ2-5, with 9 nucleotides matching TRBD1. The V and J ends lost 4 bases and 3 bases, in that order; junction bases with no gene match: 8. The CDR3 has 16 residues. Germline assignment: CDR1 KGHDR and CDR2 SFDVKD. The CDR3 sequence is CATSDPSGQGEETQYF. CDR3 DNA: TGTGCCACCAGTGACCCATCGGGACAGGGAGAAGAGACCCAGTACTTC.

This sequence joins TRBV5-4 and TRBJ2-1, with no clear D. The CDR3 is 15 residues long. Germline V lookup: CDR1 SGHNT, CDR2 YYREEE (reference sequence). The V and J ends lost 0 bases and 1 base respectively, with 8 bases between them. CDR3 sequence: CASSLGSDSYNEQFF. For the CDR3, the DNA is TGTGCCAGCAGCTTGGGTTCGGATTCCTACAATGAGCAGTTCTTC.